These 20 T cell receptor beta chains came from one sample sequenced in a study of control samples from healthy donors and cancer patients. Sequencing used immunoSEQ multiplex PCR; TCRdb keeps in-frame clones, though not all of them. This table holds 150,000 to 200,000 clones, just under 95% found once. Sequenced sample: blood. These receptor sequences come from a man younger than 35 in good health.

This chain connects TRBV2 to TRBJ2-2; perhaps TRBD2 as D (5 bases). This CDR3 contains 12 residues. Per the germline V gene, CDR1 is SNHLY and CDR2 is FYNNEI. The V and J ends lost 6 bases and 5 bases respectively, with 7 bases between them. For the CDR3, the DNA is TGTGCCAGCAGGGCGGGTACCGGGGAGCTGTTTTTT. Translated, it gives CASRAGTGELFF.

The V and J genes are TRBV18 and TRBJ1-2; D unclear. CDR3 length: 17 amino acids. Trimming pared 3 bases from V and 4 bases from J, leaving 21 bases between. Germline V CDR1 and CDR2: KGHSH, LQKENI. The CDR3 sequence: CASSPERAKVGGYGYTF. CDR3 coding DNA: TGTGCCAGCTCACCGGAGAGGGCGAAGGTCGGAGGCTATGGCTACACCTTC.

V is TRBV29-1 and J is TRBJ2-4, with D tentatively TRBD2 (6 bases). Germline CDR1 is SQVTM and CDR2 is ANQGSEA. Between the trimmed V and J ends, which lost 4 bases and 14 bases, there was a span of 15 bases. This CDR3 comprises 11 residues. The CDR3 nucleotides are TGCAGCGTTGGGGGGGACGGCGGGGAGTACTTC. It encodes CSVGGDGGEYF.

V is TRBV20-1 and J is TRBJ2-7; 10 positions agree with TRBD2. CDR3 length: 14 residues. V dropped 3 bases and J dropped 6; count of bases not matched to a gene: 8. Germline-derived CDR1 and CDR2 are DFQATT and SNEGSKA (reference sequence). Written as DNA, the CDR3 is TGCAGTGCTAGTTTTGCTAGCGGGGGAACCGAGCAGTACTTC. Its protein product is CSASFASGGTEQYF.

This clone was picked up one time. This chain joins TRBV10-3 and TRBJ1-3; 8 positions match TRBD1. Germline V gene lookup returns CDR1 ENHRY and CDR2 SYGVKD. The CDR3 totals 15 residues. The junction had 4 bases not matched to a gene; V was cut back by 6 bases and J by 0 bases. The CDR3 protein is CAIRTTGGSGNTIYF. The CDR3 DNA sequence: TGTGCCATCAGAACCACAGGGGGCTCTGGAAACACCATATATTTT.

In the case of this clone: Other DNA sequences in this specimen translate into the identical CDR3. This chain joins TRBV12-3 or TRBV12-4 and TRBJ1-1; possible D gene TRBD1, 5 bases. V lost 0 bases, J lost 3 bases, and 5 bases lay in between. The length of the CDR3 is 13 residues. CDR3 sequence (DNA): TGTGCCAGCAGTTTAGCGGGGGACACTGAAGCTTTCTTT. The encoded protein is CASSLAGDTEAFF.

The sample holds a few counts of this clone. The V gene is TRBV7-3, the J gene TRBJ2-7; 12 bases map to TRBD2. Per the germline V gene, CDR1 is SGHTA and CDR2 is FQGTGA. The ends lost 5 bases at V and 1 base at J; junction bases unmatched: 9. The length of the CDR3 is 17 residues. CDR3 protein: CASSPELAGGRSYEQYF. The CDR3 DNA sequence: TGTGCCAGCAGCCCGGAACTAGCGGGGGGACGATCCTACGAGCAGTACTTC.

The genes are TRBV5-4 and TRBJ1-4, with D unresolved. V lost 3 bases to trimming and J lost 8 bases, with 8 bases between them. The CDR3 consists of 12 residues. CDR1 is SGHNT, CDR2 YYREEE, per germline (reference sequence). CDR3: CASSYGEEKLFF. The CDR3, as DNA: TGTGCCAGCAGCTACGGGGAAGAAAAACTGTTTTTT.

The rearrangement links TRBV9 to TRBJ1-2; a possible D gene is TRBD1 (6 bases). V was pared by 3 bases and J by 4 bases, with 22 bases between. This CDR3 comprises 17 residues. Germline CDR1 and CDR2: SGDLS and YYNGEE. As DNA, the CDR3 is TGTGCCAGCAGCGCGTCACTAAGTGGGGGCGCGGGCTATGGCTACACCTTC. Its translation is CASSASLSGGAGYGYTF.

This sequence joins TRBV19 and TRBJ2-3, with 8 nucleotides matching TRBD2. Germline CDR1 is LNHDA and CDR2 is SQIVND (reference sequence). The CDR3 runs 16 residues. The V gene end was trimmed by 1 base and the J gene end by 3 bases; junction bases not matched to a gene: 6. This CDR3 reads CASSIGRGGLTDTQYF. The CDR3 DNA follows: TGTGCCAGTAGTATAGGACGGGGGGGCCTTACAGATACGCAGTATTTT.

This clone has a single count. The chain carries TRBV14 and TRBJ2-1; 8 bases fit TRBD2. The CDR3 extends over 16 amino acids. With 4 bases clipped from V and 8 bases from J, the junction kept 13 bases outside the gene matches. Per the germline V gene, CDR1 is SGHDN and CDR2 is FVKESK. CDR3: CASSRLEGTSGYEQFF. CDR3 bases: TGTGCCAGCAGCCGCCTGGAAGGGACTAGTGGTTATGAGCAGTTCTTC.

This clone was found once. The rearrangement joins TRBV29-1 to TRBJ1-3; no definite D call. This CDR3 region has 12 residues. V dropped 6 bases and J dropped 4 bases, with 10 bases sitting between them. Germline lookup yields CDR1 SQVTM and CDR2 ANQGSEA. The DNA for the CDR3 is TGCAGCGTCCGGACGGACGGAAACACCATATATTTT. It codes for CSVRTDGNTIYF.

The chain has TRBV19 and TRBJ2-5; 12 bases align to TRBD1. The CDR3 runs 15 residues. V gave up 6 bases and J gave up 5 bases; unmatched junction bases: 7. From germline, CDR1 is LNHDA and CDR2 SQIVND (reference sequence). CDR3 sequence reads: CASREGQGAGETQYF. In DNA form, the CDR3 reads TGTGCCAGTAGAGAGGGACAGGGGGCGGGGGAGACCCAGTACTTC.

The chain uses TRBV5-1 and TRBJ1-1; D is undetermined. The CDR3 spans 13 residues. CDR1 SGHRS and CDR2 YFSETQ come from the germline V gene. V was clipped by 1 base and J by 11 bases, with 15 bases between them. CDR3 amino acids: CASSLNVGIEAFF. DNA for the CDR3: TGCGCCAGCAGCTTGAACGTGGGTATTGAGGCTTTCTTT. Drawing the rest from reference TRBV5-1 and TRBJ1-1, the complete variable domain is KAGVTQTPRYLIKTRGQQVTLSCSPISGHRSVSWYQQTPGQGLQFLFEYFSETQRNKGNFPGRFSGRQFSNSRSEMNVSTLELGDSALYLCASSLNVGIEAFFGQGTRLTVV.

This chain uses TRBV10-3 with TRBJ2-1; the match to TRBD2 covers 12 bases. There are 15 residues in the CDR3. Germline trimming cut 9 bases from V and 10 bases from J; bases unmatched to any gene: 13. Germline assignment: CDR1 ENHRY and CDR2 SYGVKD. CDR3 bases: TGTGCCATTCACAACTCTAGCGGGGGGGCTTTAGAGCAGTTCTTC. Translation: CAIHNSSGGALEQFF.

The chain has TRBV7-9 and TRBJ1-4, with D hard to call. CDR1 is SEHNR, CDR2 FQNEAQ, per germline (reference sequence). V lost 4 bases and J 0 bases, leaving 12 bases between the germline ends. The CDR3 contains 16 residues. CDR3 in amino acids: CASSSNGLATNEKLFF. Here the CDR3 DNA reads TGTGCCAGCAGCTCTAATGGGCTTGCAACTAATGAAAAACTGTTTTTT.

The V gene is TRBV11-1, the J gene TRBJ2-3; D is uncertain. The CDR3 is 15 amino acids. Trimming took off 3 bases at V and 1 base at J, with 11 bases between the two ends. Germline lookup yields CDR1 SGHAT and CDR2 FQDESV (reference sequence). The CDR3: CASSLGVFRTDTQYF. In DNA form, the CDR3 reads TGTGCCAGCAGCTTGGGTGTTTTCCGCACAGATACGCAGTATTTT.

The chain joins TRBV6-6 to TRBJ2-7, with a weak D call TRBD1 (5 bases). This CDR3 contains 14 residues. From germline, CDR1 is MNHNY and CDR2 SVGAGI (reference sequence). Trimming took off 2 bases at V and 4 bases at J, with 12 bases between the two ends. The CDR3 bases are TGTGCCAGCAGTTACCGACAGTTACCTTACGAGCAGTACTTC. Its protein product is CASSYRQLPYEQYF.

This clone was seen a single time. The rearrangement joins TRBV5-1 to TRBJ2-1; 11 positions match TRBD2. The CDR3 totals 18 residues. Trimming removed 5 bases from V and 1 base from J; junction bases left unmatched: 11. Per the germline V gene, CDR1 is SGHRS and CDR2 is YFSETQ. The CDR3, as DNA: TGCGCCAGCAGTCCGAGGACTAGCGGGTCTTTTTCCTACAATGAGCAGTTCTTC. Its protein product is CASSPRTSGSFSYNEQFF. Drawing the rest from reference TRBV5-1 and TRBJ2-1, the complete variable domain is KAGVTQTPRYLIKTRGQQVTLSCSPISGHRSVSWYQQTPGQGLQFLFEYFSETQRNKGNFPGRFSGRQFSNSRSEMNVSTLELGDSALYLCASSPRTSGSFSYNEQFFGPGTRLTVL.

J is TRBJ2-7 and V is TRBV27, with D perhaps matching TRBD1 (5 bases). Trimming removed 0 bases from V and 6 bases from J, with 9 bases in between. The CDR3 runs to 13 residues. Germline V gene lookup returns CDR1 MNHEY and CDR2 SMNVEV (reference sequence). This CDR3 is CASSLSSGFEQYF. The CDR3, as DNA: TGTGCCAGCAGTTTATCGTCAGGGTTCGAGCAGTACTTC.